This T cell receptor (beta chain) is drawn from a study of blood T cell repertoires in COVID-19. As for the study in general: Sites in the United States, Italy and Spain provided acute and convalescent COVID-19 samples. Nucleic acid was either cDNA or gDNA, and it came from T cells, B-cell-depleted T cells, or PBMCs.

Authors' processing steps: Using reference gene primer amplification, nucleated cell counts were estimated. TCRdb keeps only in-frame clones here, not all; method: immunoSEQ multiplex PCR. V and J calls plus clone size are reproduced from that table; the DNA served to infer D and trimming. The sample lists 110,000 to 150,000 clones, 85% to 90% seen once, with 9.5% to 12% in the top ten. This clone was observed a handful of times. Trimming pared 3 bases from V and 7 bases from J, leaving 12 bases between. The CDR3 contains 13 residues. CDR1 is KGHSH and CDR2 is LQKENI in the germline V gene. The chain employs TRBV18 and TRBJ1-1, with D perhaps TRBD1 (5 bases). The receptor's source is an elderly woman with acute or convalescent COVID-19. Source material: peripheral blood. CDR3 nucleotide sequence: TGTGCCAGCTCACCTGACAGCACCGATGAAGCTTTCTTT. This gives the protein CASSPDSTDEAFF.